This TCR beta chain was obtained from a study of cytomegalovirus exposure and HLA in healthy donors. This clone has just a few counts. Use of 60 Vbeta and 13 Jbeta primers characterized the PCR. The data were produced by immunoSEQ multiplex PCR, yet TCRdb's version contains in-frame clones alone and is incomplete. Among roughly 100,000 clones, about 16% were seen once, and the ten largest hold around 0.83%. The TCR comes from a female donor in good health and CMV-seronegative. Sequenced: PBMCs.

CDR3 sequence reads: CASSQPGQGPSTDTQYF. The CDR3 DNA follows: TGTGCCAGCAGCCAACCCGGACAGGGCCCTAGCACAGATACGCAGTATTTT. The chain links TRBV4-2 to TRBJ2-3, with TRBD1 matching over 8 bases. Germline V gene lookup returns CDR1 LGHNA and CDR2 YNFKEQ. V trimming: 2 bases; J trimming: 0 bases; junction bases outside the gene matches: 7. The CDR3 is 17 residues long.